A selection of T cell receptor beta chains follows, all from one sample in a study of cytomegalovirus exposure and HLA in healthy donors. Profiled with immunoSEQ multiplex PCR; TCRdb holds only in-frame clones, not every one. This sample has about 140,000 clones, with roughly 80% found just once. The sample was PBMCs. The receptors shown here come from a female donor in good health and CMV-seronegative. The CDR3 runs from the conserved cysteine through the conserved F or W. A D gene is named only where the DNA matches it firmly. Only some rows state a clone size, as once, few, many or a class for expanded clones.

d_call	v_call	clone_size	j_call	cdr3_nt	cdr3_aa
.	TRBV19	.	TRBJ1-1	TGTGCCAGCGGGAGGGGTTTGAACACTGAAGCTTTCTTT	CASGRGLNTEAFF
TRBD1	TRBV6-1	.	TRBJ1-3	TGTGCCAGCAGTGAGGGACAGGGGGCTGGAAACACCATATATTTT	CASSEGQGAGNTIYF
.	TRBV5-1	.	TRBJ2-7	TGCGCCAGCAGCTTGGACGGTCCAGGGTACGAGCAGTACTTC	CASSLDGPGYEQYF
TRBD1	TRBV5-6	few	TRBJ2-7	TGTGCCAGCAGCTTGACAGGGGGGCACGAGCAGTACTTC	CASSLTGGHEQYF
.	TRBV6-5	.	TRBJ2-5	TGTGCCAGCAGTTACTCTCCGGGGGTAGGTCAGACCCAGTACTTC	CASSYSPGVGQTQYF
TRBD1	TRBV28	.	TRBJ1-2	TGTGCCAGCAGTGAATCAGGACAGGACTATGGCTACACCTTC	CASSESGQDYGYTF
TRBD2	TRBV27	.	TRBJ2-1	TGTGCCAGCAGCCCTCCGGGGGGTAGGAGCCACAATGAGCAGTTCTTC	CASSPPGGRSHNEQFF
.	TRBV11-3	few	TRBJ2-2	TGTGCCAGCAGCTTTATGAACACCGGGGAGCTGTTTTTT	CASSFMNTGELFF
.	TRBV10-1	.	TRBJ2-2	TGCGCCAGCAGCAGGGACTCACTCACCGGGGAGCTGTTTTTT	CASSRDSLTGELFF
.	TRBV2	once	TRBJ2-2	TGTGCCAGCAGTGAAAGATCTCGGACAACCGGGGAGCTGTTTTTT	CASSERSRTTGELFF
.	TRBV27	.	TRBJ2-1	TGTGCCAGCAGTTTCCTCCGGGACAACGAGCAGTTCTTC	CASSFLRDNEQFF
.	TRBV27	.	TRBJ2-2	TGTGCCAGCAGATTGCTAACTGGCGGGGAGCTGTTTTTT	CASRLLTGGELFF
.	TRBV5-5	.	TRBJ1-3	TGTGCCAGCAGCCCAACAGGCAATGGAAACACCATATATTTT	CASSPTGNGNTIYF
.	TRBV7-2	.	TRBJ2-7	TGTGCCAGCAGCTTAGGAAGGGGATCCGGCTACGAGCAGTACTTC	CASSLGRGSGYEQYF
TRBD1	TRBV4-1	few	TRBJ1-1	TGCGCCAGCAGTCGGGACAGGGTAGGAGGGACTGAAGCTTTCTTT	CASSRDRVGGTEAFF
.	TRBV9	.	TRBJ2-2	TGTGCCAGCAGCTCTCGCGCAGGGGTCGGGGAGCTGTTTTTT	CASSSRAGVGELFF
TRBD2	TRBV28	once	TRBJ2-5	TGTGCCAGCAGTTTCGAGGTTAGCGGGAGGGAGACCCAGTACTTC	CASSFEVSGRETQYF
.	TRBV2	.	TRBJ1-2	TGTGCCAGCAGTGTAGGAATAGGCCAGGGCTATGGCTACACCTTC	CASSVGIGQGYGYTF
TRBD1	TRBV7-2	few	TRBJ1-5	TGTGCCAGCAGCTTGGACAGGGCTCAGCCCCAGCATTTT	CASSLDRAQPQHF
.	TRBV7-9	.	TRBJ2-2	TGTGCCAGCAGCCGCCAGGCTTTAAACACCGGGGAGCTGTTTTTT	CASSRQALNTGELFF
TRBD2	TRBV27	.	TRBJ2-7	TGTGCCAGCAGTTCCCCCTCAGCGGGGTTCTACGAGCAGTACTTC	CASSSPSAGFYEQYF
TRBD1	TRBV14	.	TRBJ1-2	TGTGCCAGCAGCCAAGGGCGCACAGGGGGCCCCTACTATGGCTACACCTTC	CASSQGRTGGPYYGYTF
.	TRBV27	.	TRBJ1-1	TGTGCCAGCAGTTTTGAGATGAACACTGAAGCTTTCTTT	CASSFEMNTEAFF
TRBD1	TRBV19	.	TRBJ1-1	TGTGCCAGTAGTTCAGGGGGCGCGGGGGACACTGAAGCTTTCTTT	CASSSGGAGDTEAFF
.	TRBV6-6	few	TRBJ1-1	TGTGCCAGCAGCAAACTACAGGTGGTGAACACTGAAGCTTTCTTT	CASSKLQVVNTEAFF